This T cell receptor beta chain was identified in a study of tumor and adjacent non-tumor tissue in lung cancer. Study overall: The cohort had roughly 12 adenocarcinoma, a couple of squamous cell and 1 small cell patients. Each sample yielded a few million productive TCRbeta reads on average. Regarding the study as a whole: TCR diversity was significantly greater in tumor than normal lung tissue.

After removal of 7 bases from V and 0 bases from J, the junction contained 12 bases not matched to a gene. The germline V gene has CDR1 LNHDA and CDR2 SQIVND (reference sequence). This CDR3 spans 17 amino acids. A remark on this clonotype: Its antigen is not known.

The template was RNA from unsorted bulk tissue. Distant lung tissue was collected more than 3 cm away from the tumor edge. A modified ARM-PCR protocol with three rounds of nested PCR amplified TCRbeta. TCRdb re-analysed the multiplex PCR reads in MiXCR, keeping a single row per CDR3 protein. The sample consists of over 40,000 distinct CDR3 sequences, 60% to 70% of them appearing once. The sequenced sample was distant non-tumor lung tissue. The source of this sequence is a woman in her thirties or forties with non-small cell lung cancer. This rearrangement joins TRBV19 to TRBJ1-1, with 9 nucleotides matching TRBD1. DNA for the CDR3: TGTGCCAGTACCCCTATAGGACAGGGGAACATGAACACTGAAGCTTTCTTT. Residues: CASTPIGQGNMNTEAFF.